The 7 T cell receptor beta chains below all came from one sample that was sequenced in a study of CD8 T cells in ankylosing spondylitis. TCRdb itself ran the 5' RACE reads through MiXCR, one entry per CDR3 protein. The sample includes about 240,000 distinct CDR3 sequences, 10% seen only once; the top ten take 2.6%. Sequenced sample: blood, either unsorted or a sorted T cell fraction (not recorded which). The receptor set was obtained from a male donor with ankylosing spondylitis or in good health (not recorded which).

This clonotype was detected a few times. The chain joins TRBV15 to TRBJ2-1; D assignment may be TRBD1 or TRBD2 (5 bases each). The CDR3 is made up of 14 amino acids. Trimming removed 0 bases at V and 4 bases at J, with 7 bases between. From germline, CDR1 is LNHNV and CDR2 YYDKDF (reference sequence). The CDR3 DNA is TGTGCCACCAGCAGAGATTGGGGGTACAATGAGCAGTTCTTC. It yields the protein CATSRDWGYNEQFF.

The rearrangement joins TRBV29-1 to TRBJ2-7, with D perhaps matching TRBD1 or TRBD2 (5 bases each). V dropped 3 bases and J dropped 5 bases, with 11 bases sitting between them. The CDR3 runs to 12 residues. Germline assignment: CDR1 SQVTM and CDR2 ANQGSEA. The CDR3 nucleotides read TGCAGCGTTGAGAGGGGTCTCGACGAGCAGTACTTC. Its protein is CSVERGLDEQYF.

As concerns this clonotype: A clone one base away is much larger, so this may be a read error. V gene TRBV5-1 combines with J gene TRBJ2-6; no firm D call. This CDR3 spans 16 amino acids. The ends were cut back, 2 bases at V and 6 bases at J, with 15 bases in the middle. The V gene's germline CDR1 is SGHRS and CDR2 YFSETQ. CDR3 region: CASSLDTFPEANVLTF. In DNA, the CDR3 is TGCGCCAGCAGCTTAGACACCTTCCCTGAGGCCAACGTCCTGACTTTC.

The sample holds many counts of this clonotype. The CDR3 coding sequence is TGCGCCAGCAGCCAAGAAGGGGCGGGGCAAGAGACCCAGTACTTC. It yields the protein CASSQEGAGQETQYF. The chain has TRBV4-1 and TRBJ2-5, with D possibly matching TRBD2 (6 bases). The length of the CDR3 is 15 residues. The germline V gene has CDR1 MGHRA and CDR2 YSYEKL. Trimming left V 0 bases short and J 2 bases short, with 10 bases between.

This clonotype was counted between two and nine times. The chain has TRBV6-1 and TRBJ2-1; TRBD1 matches 9 bases. The length of the CDR3 is 14 residues. The trim removed 8 bases at V and 7 bases at J, leaving 9 bases unmatched. Per germline, CDR1 MNHNS and CDR2 SASEGT. CDR3 nucleotide sequence: TGTGCCAGCGGGAGGACAGGGGATTTTAATGAGCAGTTCTTC. Amino acids: CASGRTGDFNEQFF.

This clonotype has ten or more counts. The chain uses TRBV5-4 and TRBJ2-3, with 16 bases fitting TRBD2. The length of the CDR3 is 20 residues. The V gene's germline CDR1 is SGHNT and CDR2 YYREEE (reference sequence). V shed 0 bases, J shed 4 bases, and the junction held 11 bases outside the gene matches. This CDR3 reads CASSLAPPGTSGRASDTQYF. The CDR3 DNA reads TGTGCCAGCAGCTTGGCACCGCCGGGGACTAGCGGGAGGGCGTCAGATACGCAGTATTTT. Filled out from reference TRBV5-4 and TRBJ2-3, the complete variable domain reads ETGVTQSPTHLIKTRGQQVTLRCSSQSGHNTVSWYQQALGQGPQFIFQYYREEENGRGNFPPRFSGLQFPNYSSELNVNALELDDSALYLCASSLAPPGTSGRASDTQYFGPGTRLTVL.

The gene calls are TRBV28 and TRBJ2-7, with D perhaps TRBD1 (6 bases). V was pared by 3 bases and J by 0 bases, with 12 bases between. This CDR3 has 15 residues. CDR1 and CDR2 (germline): MDHEN, SYDVKM. The CDR3 DNA sequence: TGTGCCAGCAGTTTGGCAGGGGCCCGCTCCTACGAGCAGTACTTC. It yields the protein CASSLAGARSYEQYF. Together with reference TRBV28 and TRBJ2-7, the CDR3 gives the full variable domain: DVKVTQSSRYLVKRTGEKVFLECVQDMDHENMFWYRQDPGLGLRLIYFSYDVKMKEKGDIPEGYSVSREKKERFSLILESASTNQTSMYLCASSLAGARSYEQYFGPGTRLTVT.